The source of this T cell receptor beta chain is a study of T cells in Graves' hyperthyroidism and ophthalmopathy. Study results and caveats: Most clonotypes expanded in the thyroid (above 0.001) were also present in blood.

A patient was excluded if there was uncontrolled infection, other autoimmune disease, pregnancy or lactation. Diagnoses were established using clinical symptoms, serum thyroxine and TRAb, thyroid ultrasound and orbital computed tomography. Regions amplified from RNA transcripts were the TCR beta CDR3 regions. The study used the HTBI primer set for a first-round RT-PCR of the TCR CDR3. MiXCR, applied by TCRdb to the multiplex PCR reads, yields one record per CDR3 protein. The sample holds 500,000 to 650,000 distinct CDR3 sequences, roughly 17% seen once. The CDR3 length is 13 residues. Per germline, CDR1 GTSNPN and CDR2 SVGIG (reference sequence). The germline V and J ends were trimmed by 4 bases and 5 bases, with 11 bases remaining between them. In this sample, this clonotype turned up many times. Its antigen is still unknown.

J is TRBJ2-2 and V is TRBV30; D is undetermined. This TCR was recovered from a woman under 30 with Graves' ophthalmopathy. The sample comprised blood. The CDR3: CAWTAELTGELFF. The CDR3 bases are TGTGCCTGGACGGCAGAACTTACCGGGGAGCTGTTTTTT. Filled out from reference TRBV30 and TRBJ2-2, the complete variable domain reads SQTIHQWPATLVQPVGSPLSLECTVEGTSNPNLYWYRQAAGRGLQLLFYSVGIGQISSEVPQNLSASRPQDRQFILSSKKLLLSDSGFYLCAWTAELTGELFFGEGSRLTVL.